This T cell receptor beta chain is drawn from a study of blood T cell repertoires in COVID-19. The CDR3 is made up of 12 amino acids. From germline, CDR1 is MNHEY and CDR2 SVGAGI. The trim removed 10 bases at V and 5 bases at J, leaving 4 bases unmatched. Under the authors' procedure: Estimated nucleated cell counts came from reference gene primer amplification. Assay: immunoSEQ multiplex PCR; the TCRdb copy retains only in-frame clones and omits some. The D gene and trimming were derived from the DNA, and the V and J assignments and clone size from that table. The sample carries roughly 160,000 clones, over 80% recorded once.

The J gene is TRBJ2-5, the V gene TRBV6-5, with 10 nucleotides matching TRBD2. The receptor's source is a woman between 55 and 75 years old who had recovered from COVID-19. The sequenced sample was peripheral blood. CDR3 region: CATGTSEETQYF. As DNA, the CDR3 is TGTGCCACTGGGACTAGCGAGGAGACCCAGTACTTC.